These 27 T cell receptor beta chains were all obtained from the same sample, sequenced in a study of blood T cell repertoires in COVID-19. Assay used: immunoSEQ multiplex PCR; TCRdb lists only in-frame clones, some missing. There are a few hundred thousand clones in the sample; around 85% occur only once, and 2.4% lies in the top ten. Specimen: peripheral blood. These TCRs come from a woman in her 70s with COVID-19, enrolled during active disease.

The chain is built from TRBV6-2 or TRBV6-3 and TRBJ2-7; D may be TRBD2 (7 bases). Trimming took off 0 bases at V and 0 bases at J, with 27 bases between the two ends. Germline V gene sequence: CDR1 MNHEY, CDR2 SVGEGT. The CDR3 sequence is 21 residues long. The CDR3 region has the DNA TGTGCCAGCAGTTACTCGTCGTTCGGGTTGGCGGGGGCCTCAAACTCCTACGAGCAGTACTTC. Translating gives CASSYSSFGLAGASNSYEQYF.

The V call is TRBV6-1, the J call TRBJ2-5, with TRBD2 as a possible D gene (5 bases). Trimming took off 2 bases at V and 0 bases at J, with 7 bases between the two ends. From germline, CDR1 is MNHNS and CDR2 SASEGT. The CDR3 totals 14 residues. The CDR3 region is CASSEPGNQETQYF. DNA of the CDR3: TGTGCCAGCAGTGAACCGGGAAACCAAGAGACCCAGTACTTC.

The chain uses TRBV2 and TRBJ1-1; 9 bases agree with TRBD1. In germline, CDR1 is SNHLY, CDR2 FYNNEI. The CDR3 has 14 residues. V shed 6 bases and J 5 bases; nucleotides not matched to a gene: 7. CDR3 sequence (DNA): TGTGCCAGCAGCCAGACAGGGGGGGAGACTGAAGCTTTCTTT. Protein product: CASSQTGGETEAFF.

This rearrangement joins TRBV3-1 (or the pseudogene TRBV3-2) to TRBJ2-2; TRBD1 aligns across 7 bases. Germline CDR1 LGHDT, CDR2 YNNKEL (reference sequence). CDR3 length equals 16 residues. The ends lost 2 bases at V and 1 base at J; junction bases unmatched: 4. The DNA for the CDR3 is TGTGCCAGCAGCCAATTCTGGACAGGGAACACCGGGGAGCTGTTTTTT. Translation: CASSQFWTGNTGELFF.

This chain joins TRBV27 and TRBJ1-2, with D possibly TRBD1 on 5 matching bases. Trimming shortened V by 0 bases and J by 8 bases, and 16 bases separated the two germline ends. The CDR3 totals 15 residues. Germline CDR1 MNHEY, CDR2 SMNVEV (reference sequence). CDR3 bases: TGTGCCAGCAGTTTATCCGTAGACCAGGGTAGGGGCTACACCTTC. Protein product: CASSLSVDQGRGYTF.

The chain is built from TRBV7-9 and TRBJ2-7; 8 bases are a match to TRBD1. Germline CDR1 reads SEHNR; CDR2 reads FQNEAQ (reference sequence). This CDR3 has 15 residues. With 0 bases clipped from V and 6 bases from J, the junction kept 7 bases outside the gene matches. The CDR3 reads CASSLARTGYSEQYF. The CDR3 DNA is TGTGCCAGCAGCTTAGCGCGGACAGGGTATTCCGAGCAGTACTTC.

This chain connects TRBV14 to TRBJ1-2; the D is unclear. The CDR3 contains 11 residues. V lost 2 bases and J lost 4, with 2 bases in between. Germline-derived CDR1 and CDR2 are SGHDN and FVKESK. The CDR3 is CASSQRYGYTF. The DNA of the CDR3 is TGTGCCAGCAGCCAACGCTATGGCTACACCTTC.

V and J are TRBV18 and TRBJ1-2; D gene ambiguous. Germline V lookup: CDR1 KGHSH, CDR2 LQKENI. CDR3 size: 13 residues. Trimming pared 4 bases from V and 4 bases from J, leaving 10 bases between. The CDR3 nucleotides read TGTGCCAGCTCACTCGGGAACTCCTATGGCTACACCTTC. Translated: CASSLGNSYGYTF.

Concerning this clone itself: The junction shows a germline mismatch at one end, possibly a read error. CDR3 sequence reads: CASSPLGLVGETQYF. The CDR3 DNA is TGTGCTAGCAGCCCGCTGGGACTTGTAGGAGAGACCCAGTACTTC. The chain couples TRBV7-7 to TRBJ2-5; a weak D match, TRBD2 (6 bases). Germline-derived CDR1 and CDR2 are SSHAT and FNYEAQ (reference sequence). The CDR3 sequence is 15 residues long.

The chain links TRBV7-2 to TRBJ2-1, with TRBD2 matching 9 bases. This CDR3 is built from 15 residues. Per the germline V gene, CDR1 is SGHTA and CDR2 is FQGNSA. The V gene end was trimmed by 5 bases and the J gene end by 4 bases; junction bases not matched to a gene: 6. The CDR3 bases are TGTGCCAGCAGCCAGACTAGCGGAGGATACAATGAGCAGTTCTTC. This encodes CASSQTSGGYNEQFF. The variable domain in full, with the rest retrieved from reference TRBV7-2 and TRBJ2-1, is GAGVSQSPSNKVTEKGKDVELRCDPISGHTALYWYRQSLGQGLEFLIYFQGNSAPDKSGLPSDRFSAERTGGSVSTLTIQRTQQEDSAVYLCASSQTSGGYNEQFFGPGTRLTVL.

The chain employs TRBV19 and TRBJ1-2; 7 bases are a match to TRBD1. The germline V gene encodes CDR1 LNHDA and CDR2 SQIVND (reference sequence). The CDR3 extends over 15 amino acids. V shed 5 bases and J 4 bases; nucleotides not matched to a gene: 10. The CDR3 region is CASSDGTVMIYGYTF. The CDR3 DNA reads TGTGCCAGTAGTGACGGGACAGTGATGATCTATGGCTACACCTTC.

This CDR3 reads CASSFSGAWNEQFF. Written as DNA, the CDR3 is TGTGCCAGCAGCTTTAGCGGGGCCTGGAATGAGCAGTTCTTC. The chain joins TRBV7-2 to TRBJ2-1, with 8 bases fitting TRBD2. Germline V gives CDR1 SGHTA, CDR2 FQGNSA. The CDR3 totals 14 residues. The J segment lost 7 bases and the V segment lost 3 bases, leaving 5 bases of the junction unmatched.

V gene TRBV6-1 combines with J gene TRBJ2-5; D is perhaps TRBD2 (5 bases). The CDR3 loop spans 14 amino acids. V was shortened by 2 bases and J by 5 bases, with 12 bases between the two germline ends. CDR1 is MNHNS, CDR2 SASEGT, per germline. CDR3: CASSERDLGETQYF. The CDR3, as DNA: TGTGCCAGCAGTGAACGGGATTTGGGGGAGACCCAGTACTTC.

This sequence joins TRBV4-3 and TRBJ1-5; unclear D gene. Deletions cut 0 bases from V and 7 bases from J, with 10 bases between. The CDR3 loop spans 14 amino acids. Germline CDR1 LGHNA, CDR2 YSLEER. DNA of the CDR3: TGCGCCAGCAGCCAAGATACGGGCGGGCAGCCCCAGCATTTT. It is translated as CASSQDTGGQPQHF.

This rearrangement joins TRBV7-8 to TRBJ2-3; 11 bases are shared with TRBD2. This CDR3 spans 15 amino acids. Germline CDR1 SGHVS, CDR2 FQNEAQ. With V trimmed by 5 bases and J by 9 bases, 10 bases remained unmatched. In DNA form, the CDR3 reads TGTGCCAGCAGCGTCACTAGCGGGAGTACGAGGACGCAGTATTTT. Amino acids: CASSVTSGSTRTQYF.

This clone was seen just once. The rearrangement links TRBV11-3 to TRBJ2-2, with D perhaps TRBD1 (7 bases). Germline CDR1 SGHNT, CDR2 YENEEA. CDR3 length: 15 amino acids. Trimming shortened V by 4 bases and J by 5 bases, and 14 bases separated the two germline ends. The CDR3 coding sequence is TGTGCCAGCAGCTCCAGATCAGGGGGGACCGGGGAGCTGTTTTTT. It specifies CASSSRSGGTGELFF. Full variable domain (rest looked up from reference TRBV11-3 and TRBJ2-2): EAGVVQSPRYKIIEKKQPVAFWCNPISGHNTLYWYLQNLGQGPELLIRYENEEAVDDSQLPKDRFSAERLKGVDSTLKIQPAELGDSAVYLCASSSRSGGTGELFFGEGSRLTVL.

The V call is TRBV19, the J call TRBJ1-3, with D uncertain. V lost 3 bases and J 0 bases, leaving 12 bases between the germline ends. This CDR3 is 16 amino acids long. Germline V gene lookup returns CDR1 LNHDA and CDR2 SQIVND (reference sequence). CDR3 DNA: TGTGCCAGTAGTATTCGGGGATCCGTCTCTGGAAACACCATATATTTT. This translates into CASSIRGSVSGNTIYF.

This clone was detected only a few times. The chain joins TRBV4-1 to TRBJ1-6; TRBD1 is a possible D gene (6 bases). Trimming took 5 bases from V and 5 from J, leaving 19 bases between them. Per the germline V gene, CDR1 is MGHRA and CDR2 is YSYEKL. This CDR3 contains 17 residues. The CDR3 coding sequence is TGCGCCAGCAGCAAACGGCCAGGGGAAGTTAATAATTCACCCCTCCACTTT. Protein sequence: CASSKRPGEVNNSPLHF.

The sample holds a few counts of this clone. The rearrangement links TRBV9 to TRBJ1-2; D may be TRBD1 (5 bases). With 0 bases removed from V and 4 bases from J, the gap between germline ends came to 13 bases. CDR3 length: 15 amino acids. Per the germline V gene, CDR1 is SGDLS and CDR2 is YYNGEE. The CDR3 sequence: CASSVGERGGYGYTF. As DNA, the CDR3 is TGTGCCAGCAGCGTAGGAGAGAGGGGAGGCTATGGCTACACCTTC.

This clone was seen once. The chain couples TRBV24-1 to TRBJ1-1, with TRBD1 matching 7 bases. The CDR3 sequence is 13 residues long. Per germline, CDR1 KGHDR and CDR2 SFDVKD. After removal of 4 bases from V and 3 bases from J, the junction contained 1 base not matched to a gene. CDR3 loop: CATSETGDTEAFF. Here the CDR3 DNA reads TGTGCCACCAGTGAAACAGGGGACACTGAAGCTTTCTTT.

V usage is TRBV27 and J usage is TRBJ2-3, with 9 nucleotides matching TRBD2. V was clipped by 6 bases and J by 3 bases; unmatched bases: 4. There are 14 residues in the CDR3. In germline, CDR1 is MNHEY, CDR2 SMNVEV (reference sequence). CDR3 nucleotide sequence: TGTGCCAGCAGGGTGACTAGCGGTACAGATACGCAGTATTTT. Amino acid sequence: CASRVTSGTDTQYF.

The chain is built from TRBV5-1 and TRBJ2-7; TRBD1 matches at 12 bases. Looked up from germline, CDR1 is SGHRS and CDR2 is YFSETQ. The CDR3 spans 14 residues. Trimming removed 4 bases from V and 5 bases from J; junction bases left unmatched: 4. CDR3 amino acids: CASSQGQGAHEQYF. In DNA form, the CDR3 reads TGCGCCAGCAGCCAGGGACAGGGGGCCCACGAGCAGTACTTC.

The chain has TRBV27 and TRBJ1-2; 11 bases line up with TRBD1. This CDR3 region has 17 residues. Germline-derived CDR1 and CDR2 are MNHEY and SMNVEV (reference sequence). J was trimmed by 4 bases and V by 4 bases; bases with no gene match: 11. The CDR3 DNA reads as TGTGCCAGCAGTTACGGACAGGGGGCGCCCGGCTCCTATGGCTACACCTTC. Its protein product is CASSYGQGAPGSYGYTF.

The chain links TRBV30 to TRBJ1-4; 7 positions agree with TRBD1. Germline CDR1 reads GTSNPN; CDR2 reads SVGIG (reference sequence). The CDR3 is 14 residues long. With V trimmed by 1 base and J by 5 bases, 4 bases remained unmatched. This CDR3 is CAWSGTGRNEKLFF. The CDR3 nucleotides are TGTGCCTGGAGTGGGACAGGCCGAAATGAAAAACTGTTTTTT.

The chain has TRBV5-1 and TRBJ2-5, with 7 positions matching TRBD1. V shed 0 bases, J shed 4 bases, and the junction held 12 bases outside the gene matches. Germline CDR1 and CDR2: SGHRS and YFSETQ. This CDR3 has 17 residues. CDR3 residues: CASSLAIRGQYRETQYF. CDR3 DNA: TGCGCCAGCAGCTTGGCCATCAGGGGACAGTATCGAGAGACCCAGTACTTC.

The chain employs TRBV2 and TRBJ1-1; D may be TRBD1 (6 bases). Germline loops: CDR1 SNHLY, CDR2 FYNNEI. CDR3 length: 12 residues. V lost 8 bases, J lost 6 bases, and 13 bases lay in between. CDR3 DNA: TGTGCCAGCCACAGGGAAGCGCCTGAAGCTTTCTTT. Translation: CASHREAPEAFF.

This clone occurred once. V gene TRBV4-3 combines with J gene TRBJ1-2, with 8 bases that match TRBD1. This CDR3 comprises 15 residues. The V and J ends lost 1 base and 6 bases, in that order; junction bases with no gene match: 7. Germline V gene sequence: CDR1 LGHNA, CDR2 YSLEER. CDR3 amino acids: CASSQAETGVDGYTF. The CDR3 region has the DNA TGCGCCAGCAGCCAAGCAGAGACAGGGGTTGATGGCTACACCTTC.